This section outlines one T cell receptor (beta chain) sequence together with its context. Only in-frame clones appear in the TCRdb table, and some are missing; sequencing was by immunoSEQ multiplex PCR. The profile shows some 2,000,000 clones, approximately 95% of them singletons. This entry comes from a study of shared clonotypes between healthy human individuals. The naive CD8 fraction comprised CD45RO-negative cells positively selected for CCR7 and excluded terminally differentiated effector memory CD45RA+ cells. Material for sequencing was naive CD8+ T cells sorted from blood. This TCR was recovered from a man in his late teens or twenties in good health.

The chain's CDR3 is CAWIYGGSGNTIYF. The CDR3 DNA reads TGTGCCTGGATATACGGTGGCTCTGGAAACACCATATATTTT. The chain is built from TRBV30 and TRBJ1-3; D ambiguous. Trimming stripped 4 bases from V and 0 bases from J, with 10 bases between. The germline V gene encodes CDR1 GTSNPN and CDR2 SVGIG (reference sequence). The CDR3 is 14 residues long. Complete variable domain (other parts from reference TRBV30 and TRBJ1-3): SQTIHQWPATLVQPVGSPLSLECTVEGTSNPNLYWYRQAAGRGLQLLFYSVGIGQISSEVPQNLSASRPQDRQFILSSKKLLLSDSGFYLCAWIYGGSGNTIYFGEGSWLTVV.